This T cell receptor (beta chain) was sequenced during a study of blood T cell repertoires in COVID-19. Whole-study context: Material from acute and convalescent COVID-19 was sourced from the United States, Italy and Spain.

V gave up 7 bases and J gave up 2 bases; unmatched junction bases: 2. Germline CDR1 is MDHEN and CDR2 is SYDVKM. The CDR3 spans 13 residues. How the authors handled the data: Estimates of nucleated cell counts were drawn from the amplification of reference gene primers. Assay used: immunoSEQ multiplex PCR; TCRdb lists only in-frame clones, some missing. The V and J calls and the clone size are those of that table, but D and trimming were determined from the DNA. The sample carries approximately 170,000 clones, 80% to 95% recorded once. Seattle participants joined during active infection and were tracked over time.

The clonotype originates from a woman in her sixties with COVID-19, enrolled during active disease. This chain joins TRBV28 and TRBJ1-5, with 7 bases lining up with TRBD1. Source material: peripheral blood. The CDR3, as DNA: TGTGCCAGCATTCAGGGGGGCAATCAGCCCCAGCATTTT. Amino acid sequence: CASIQGGNQPQHF.